This T cell receptor beta chain derives from a study of blood T cell repertoires in COVID-19. The overall study: Sites in the United States, Italy and Spain provided acute and convalescent COVID-19 samples.

The authors' processing: For nucleated cells, counts were estimated from reference gene primer amplification. Only in-frame clones appear in the TCRdb table, and some are missing; sequencing was by immunoSEQ multiplex PCR. The V and J calls and clone size are taken from that table; D and trimming were inferred from the DNA. Of under 200,000 clones in the sample, roughly 81% are singletons; the top ten hold roughly 7.1%. The CDR3 loop spans 13 amino acids. Trimming shortened V by 1 base and J by 1 base, and 4 bases separated the two germline ends. The germline V gene has CDR1 MNHEY and CDR2 SMNVEV (reference sequence).

The receptor was derived from a man between 35 and 55 years old who had recovered from COVID-19. The chain carries TRBV27 and TRBJ1-1; D uncertain. The sequenced material came from peripheral blood. CDR3 amino acids: CASSLFRNTEAFF. DNA of the CDR3: TGTGCCAGCAGTTTATTCAGGAACACTGAAGCTTTCTTT.